This entry lists 14 T cell receptor beta chains sequenced from one sample in a study of CD8 T cells in Susac syndrome. Random-hexamer reverse transcription was applied to roughly 0.45 to 1 ug RNA. TCRdb itself ran the immunoSEQ multiplex PCR reads through MiXCR, one entry per CDR3 protein. The sample has tens of thousands of distinct CDR3 sequences; approximately 94% are singletons. The sample taken for sequencing was CD8+ T cells from PBMCs. The receptors shown here come from a human donor with multiple sclerosis.

This chain joins TRBV12-3 or TRBV12-4 and TRBJ2-5, with 7 bases aligning to TRBD1. The CDR3 contains 14 residues. V shed 4 bases, J shed 1 base, and the junction held 3 bases outside the gene matches. DNA for the CDR3: TGTGCCAGCAGTTGGGACAGTTCCCAAGAGACCCAGTACTTC. Amino acid sequence: CASSWDSSQETQYF.

The V and J genes are TRBV12-3 or TRBV12-4 and TRBJ2-3; D gene unclear. This CDR3 has 14 amino acids. V lost 3 bases, J lost 1 base, and 8 bases lay in between. DNA of the CDR3: TGTGCCAGCAGTTTGGAACTCCGCACAGATACGCAGTATTTT. Translating it yields CASSLELRTDTQYF.

This clonotype turned up a few times. CDR3 amino acids: CASSLGGGGYTF. CDR3 DNA sequence: TGTGCCAGCAGCTTAGGAGGCGGCGGCTACACCTTC. This chain joins TRBV7-8 and TRBJ1-2; no clear D gene. V was trimmed by 1 base and J by 8 bases, leaving 8 bases between them. CDR1 and CDR2 from the germline V gene are SGHVS and FQNEAQ. The CDR3 totals 12 residues.

This chain joins TRBV5-4 and TRBJ2-7, with TRBD2 matching 12 bases. The CDR3 consists of 13 residues. Germline V lookup: CDR1 SGHNT, CDR2 YYREEE (reference sequence). The trim removed 10 bases at V and 4 bases at J, leaving 6 bases unmatched. This CDR3 reads CAALTSGSYEQYF. The CDR3 DNA sequence: TGTGCCGCCCTGACTAGCGGGAGTTACGAGCAGTACTTC.

The CDR3 region has the DNA TGTGCCAGCAGCTTAAAAGGTCGACTAGCTGACGAGCAGTACTTC. Amino acid sequence: CASSLKGRLADEQYF. The chain couples TRBV7-6 to TRBJ2-7; TRBD2 agrees at 7 bases. Losses at the gene ends were 2 bases for V and 5 bases for J; bases not matched to a gene: 9. The CDR3 covers 15 residues. Germline assignment: CDR1 SGHVS and CDR2 FNYEAQ.

Note on this clonotype: One junction end does not reproduce the germline sequence, and a read error may be involved. The V gene is TRBV13, the J gene TRBJ1-5; D may be TRBD1 (5 bases). The germline gives CDR1 PRHDT, CDR2 FYEKMQ (reference sequence). CDR3 size: 14 residues. CDR3 DNA: TGTGCCAGCATCTTAAGGGGTGAAGGGCAGCCCCAGCATTTT. It encodes CASILRGEGQPQHF.

The gene calls are TRBV9 and TRBJ2-5, with 7 bases matching TRBD2. The germline V gene has CDR1 SGDLS and CDR2 YYNGEE. Trimming took 0 bases from V and 3 from J; bases not matched to a gene: 11. The CDR3 consists of 17 residues. The CDR3 loop is CASSVARRGVGEETQYF. The CDR3 DNA reads as TGTGCCAGCAGCGTAGCTCGTCGGGGGGTCGGGGAAGAGACCCAGTACTTC.

The chain employs TRBV7-9 and TRBJ1-2; D is ambiguous. The CDR3 is 15 residues long. The germline V gene encodes CDR1 SEHNR and CDR2 FQNEAQ (reference sequence). V dropped 2 bases and J dropped 4 bases, with 14 bases sitting between them. Here the CDR3 DNA reads TGTGCCAGCAGCTTATCGGGGAAGGTGGGCTATGGCTACACCTTC. This encodes CASSLSGKVGYGYTF.

V is TRBV7-2 and J is TRBJ2-3, with D possibly being TRBD2 (5 bases). Trimming took off 1 base at V and 3 bases at J, with 8 bases between the two ends. This CDR3 has 14 residues. Germline lookup yields CDR1 SGHTA and CDR2 FQGNSA. In DNA form, the CDR3 reads TGTGCCAGCAGCTTAGGGCGGACTACAGATACGCAGTATTTT. Translating it yields CASSLGRTTDTQYF.

The chain uses TRBV5-1 and TRBJ2-7, with D possibly matching TRBD2 (5 bases). This CDR3 has 16 residues. The ends were cut back, 1 base at V and 5 bases at J, with 19 bases in the middle. Germline V gene lookup returns CDR1 SGHRS and CDR2 YFSETQ. CDR3 loop: CASSLWGANLPDEQYF. The CDR3 region has the DNA TGCGCCAGCAGCTTGTGGGGAGCGAATTTACCGGACGAGCAGTACTTC.

J is TRBJ2-4 and V is TRBV6-2 or TRBV6-3; 7 bases are shared with TRBD2. CDR1 and CDR2 from the germline V gene are MNHEY and SVGEGT. Germline trimming cut 0 bases from V and 0 bases from J; bases unmatched to any gene: 11. The CDR3 has 19 amino acids. CDR3 in amino acids: CASSYSPAAGDLAKNIQYF. Here the CDR3 DNA reads TGTGCCAGCAGTTACTCTCCCGCCGCGGGGGACCTAGCCAAAAACATTCAGTACTTC.

CDR3 nucleotides: TGTGCCAGCAGCGTGGGGACAGGGGGCAAGGATGAGCAGTTCTTC. Residues: CASSVGTGGKDEQFF. This chain links TRBV9 with TRBJ2-1; 12 bases are a match to TRBD1. The J segment lost 8 bases and the V segment lost 2 bases, leaving 5 bases of the junction unmatched. The CDR3 covers 15 residues. The germline CDR1 and CDR2 sequences are SGDLS and YYNGEE.

The chain uses TRBV6-5 and TRBJ1-1; possible D gene TRBD1, 5 bases. Germline values: CDR1 MNHEY, CDR2 SVGAGI. CDR3 length equals 15 residues. V lost 4 bases, J lost 4 bases, and 16 bases lay in between. CDR3 nucleotide sequence: TGTGCCAGCAGTTTATCGACAGTTTTGGGCACTGAAGCTTTCTTT. This encodes CASSLSTVLGTEAFF.

J is TRBJ2-1 and V is TRBV9, with TRBD2 matching over 8 bases. The V segment lost 1 base and the J segment 2 bases; nucleotides outside the gene matches: 5. The germline CDR1 and CDR2 sequences are SGDLS and YYNGEE. The CDR3 totals 16 residues. CDR3 residues: CASSVSVAGTYNEQFF. CDR3 in DNA: TGTGCCAGCAGCGTATCCGTAGCGGGGACCTACAATGAGCAGTTCTTC.